Following are 20 T cell receptor beta chains from one sample sequenced in a study of blood T cells in healthy people across ages. Primed by a sample-barcoded 5' primer and a J-beta primer mix, a second PCR proceeded for 7 to 11 cycles. One entry per CDR3 protein results from TCRdb running MiXCR on the 5' RACE reads. The table has 950,000 to 1,200,000 distinct CDR3 sequences, more than 30% seen once. The sample was blood. All receptors derive from a man between 18 and 35 years old in good health.

The chain carries TRBV7-2 and TRBJ2-7; no clear D gene. Looked up from germline, CDR1 is SGHTA and CDR2 is FQGNSA. The CDR3 consists of 13 residues. Trimming shortened V by 5 bases and J by 12 bases, and 20 bases separated the two germline ends. CDR3 region: CASSPQSVAIPYF. For the CDR3, the DNA is TGTGCCAGCAGCCCCCAATCTGTGGCGATTCCGTACTTC. Full variable domain (missing parts from reference TRBV7-2 and TRBJ2-7): GAGVSQSPSNKVTEKGKDVELRCDPISGHTALYWYRQSLGQGLEFLIYFQGNSAPDKSGLPSDRFSAERTGGSVSTLTIQRTQQEDSAVYLCASSPQSVAIPYFGPGTRLTVT.

This clonotype has more than one count but fewer than ten. The chain uses TRBV10-3 and TRBJ2-5; 7 positions agree with TRBD2. Germline V gives CDR1 ENHRY, CDR2 SYGVKD. This CDR3 region has 13 residues. V lost 3 bases, J lost 5 bases, and 3 bases stayed unmatched. The CDR3, as DNA: TGTGCCATCAGTGAACGGGGGGACGAGACCCAGTACTTC. As protein: CAISERGDETQYF.

This clonotype was observed a handful of times. The CDR3 nucleotides read TGTGCCAGCAGTGCGGACAGGGGTGGAGATGGCTACACCTTC. Translating gives CASSADRGGDGYTF. V gene TRBV2 combines with J gene TRBJ1-2; 9 nucleotides agree with TRBD1. The CDR3 runs to 14 residues. Looked up from germline, CDR1 is SNHLY and CDR2 is FYNNEI. The J segment lost 6 bases and the V segment lost 4 bases, leaving 6 bases of the junction unmatched. The whole variable domain, remainder taken from reference TRBV2 and TRBJ1-2, is EPEVTQTPSHQVTQMGQEVILRCVPISNHLYFYWYRQILGQKVEFLVSFYNNEISEKSEIFDDQFSVERPDGSNFTLKIRSTKLEDSAMYFCASSADRGGDGYTFGSGTRLTVV.

This clonotype was found once. The V call is TRBV6-2 or TRBV6-3, the J call TRBJ2-3, with D perhaps being TRBD1 or TRBD2 (5 bases each). Between the trimmed V and J ends, which lost 2 bases and 4 bases, there was a span of 16 bases. The germline CDR1 and CDR2 sequences are MNHEY and SVGEGT. The CDR3 extends over 16 amino acids. The CDR3 nucleotides are TGTGCCAGCAGTTACCGTAATCGAGGGGCCGCAGATACGCAGTATTTT. Amino acid sequence: CASSYRNRGAADTQYF.

The chain uses TRBV2 and TRBJ1-2, with D unresolved. Trimming cost V 5 bases and J 6 bases, with 16 bases left between them. Germline V CDR1 and CDR2: SNHLY, FYNNEI. This CDR3 has 14 amino acids. The CDR3 spells CASSRGFSFNGYTF. DNA for the CDR3: TGTGCCAGCAGTCGGGGATTTAGCTTTAATGGCTACACCTTC. Together with reference TRBV2 and TRBJ1-2, the CDR3 gives the full variable domain: EPEVTQTPSHQVTQMGQEVILRCVPISNHLYFYWYRQILGQKVEFLVSFYNNEISEKSEIFDDQFSVERPDGSNFTLKIRSTKLEDSAMYFCASSRGFSFNGYTFGSGTRLTVV.

J is TRBJ1-1 and V is TRBV10-3; 10 bases align to TRBD1. The junction had 7 bases not matched to a gene; V was cut back by 2 bases and J by 13 bases. Germline CDR1 is ENHRY and CDR2 is SYGVKD. The CDR3 extends over 13 amino acids. The DNA for the CDR3 is TGTGCCATCAGTGAGGGGGACAGGGGAAGGGTTTTCTTT. This sequence encodes CAISEGDRGRVFF.

The chain is built from TRBV4-3 and TRBJ2-4, with 7 bases matching TRBD1. Trimming cost V 1 base and J 8 bases; bases outside gene matches: 11. This CDR3 region has 16 residues. The V gene's germline CDR1 is LGHNA and CDR2 YSLEER. CDR3 protein: CASSQVWKGATDIQYF. CDR3 sequence (DNA): TGCGCCAGCAGCCAAGTGTGGAAGGGGGCTACAGACATTCAGTACTTC.

This clonotype was counted between two and nine times. The genes are TRBV5-1 and TRBJ2-1; 13 bases are shared with TRBD2. The V segment lost 6 bases and the J segment 3 bases; nucleotides outside the gene matches: 9. The CDR3 is 17 residues long. The germline V gene encodes CDR1 SGHRS and CDR2 YFSETQ. The CDR3 here is CASTTSGGNPNYNEQFF. The CDR3 DNA sequence: TGCGCCAGCACGACTAGCGGGGGGAACCCTAACTACAATGAGCAGTTCTTC.

This chain links TRBV20-1 with TRBJ1-2; D may be TRBD1 (5 bases). V was pared by 3 bases and J by 4 bases, with 9 bases between. The CDR3 consists of 12 residues. Looked up from germline, CDR1 is DFQATT and CDR2 is SNEGSKA (reference sequence). This chain's CDR3 is CSASREGYGYTF. CDR3 bases: TGCAGTGCTAGCAGGGAAGGCTATGGCTACACCTTC.

This clonotype showed up just once. The V call is TRBV12-3 or TRBV12-4, the J call TRBJ2-4; D is uncertain. The CDR3 runs to 18 residues. Trimming pared 2 bases from V and 0 bases from J, leaving 17 bases between. In DNA form, the CDR3 reads TGTGCCAGCAGTTTATGGCAGGCCAATGGCCTAGCCAAAAACATTCAGTACTTC. This sequence encodes CASSLWQANGLAKNIQYF.

The chain recombines TRBV7-2 with TRBJ2-7; 11 bases agree with TRBD2. V lost 2 bases and J lost 4; bases outside the gene matches: 4. This CDR3 is built from 15 residues. Germline V gene data show CDR1 as SGHTA and CDR2 as FQGNSA. In nucleotides, the CDR3 is TGTGCCAGCAGCTTACCTAGCGGGGGGAAGTACGAGCAGTACTTC. It yields the protein CASSLPSGGKYEQYF.

A few counts support this clonotype. This chain joins TRBV27 and TRBJ1-1; no reliable D call. Germline lookup yields CDR1 MNHEY and CDR2 SMNVEV (reference sequence). The CDR3 length is 13 residues. V was shortened by 5 bases and J by 4 bases, with 11 bases between the two germline ends. The CDR3 DNA reads TGTGCCAGCAGTCCGGAAAATCCCACTGAAGCTTTCTTT. Residues: CASSPENPTEAFF.

This clonotype has more than one count but fewer than ten. The chain is built from TRBV20-1 and TRBJ1-2; TRBD1 matches 7 bases. The CDR3 runs 14 residues. Losses at the gene ends were 7 bases for V and 6 bases for J; bases not matched to a gene: 14. Germline CDR1 is DFQATT and CDR2 is SNEGSKA (reference sequence). The CDR3 here is CSEGTEGALHGYTF. The CDR3 nucleotides read TGCAGTGAGGGGACAGAGGGAGCGCTTCATGGCTACACCTTC.

Only a few counts were recorded for this clonotype. This chain connects TRBV5-5 to TRBJ2-7; D is undetermined. The germline V gene encodes CDR1 SGHKS and CDR2 YYEKEE (reference sequence). This CDR3 spans 14 amino acids. Between the trimmed V and J ends, which lost 4 bases and 1 base, there was a span of 12 bases. DNA for the CDR3: TGTGCCAGCAGCCCACGGCCCGGATCCTACGAGCAGTACTTC. Encoded protein: CASSPRPGSYEQYF.

This clonotype showed up just a few times. V and J are TRBV13 and TRBJ1-1; the match to TRBD1 covers 8 bases. Germline trimming cut 5 bases from V and 5 bases from J; bases unmatched to any gene: 7. The CDR3 is 14 residues long. Germline-derived CDR1 and CDR2 are PRHDT and FYEKMQ (reference sequence). The CDR3, as DNA: TGTGCCAGCAGCACGGGACAGGCGGGGACTGAAGCTTTCTTT. Its translation: CASSTGQAGTEAFF.

This clonotype was seen only a few times. The rearrangement uses TRBV6-6 and TRBJ1-5; D is possibly TRBD1 (6 bases). This CDR3 has 14 residues. The germline CDR1 and CDR2 sequences are MNHNY and SVGAGI (reference sequence). V lost 4 bases and J lost 3, with 10 bases in between. DNA for the CDR3: TGTGCCAGCAGTTTACACAGGGACAATCAGCCCCAGCATTTT. This translates into CASSLHRDNQPQHF.

Notes on this clonotype: The junction departs from the called germline gene at one end, perhaps through a read error. V gene TRBV5-1 combines with J gene TRBJ1-2; no firm D call. The CDR3 has 14 amino acids. CDR1 is SGHRS, CDR2 YFSETQ, per germline. The CDR3 loop reads CASSLALYIEGYTF. The CDR3 nucleotides read TGCGCCAGCAGCTTGGCCCTCTACATTGAGGGCTACACCTTT.

This chain uses TRBV29-1 with TRBJ1-2; TRBD1 might be the D (6 bases). The CDR3 is 12 amino acids. V was shortened by 6 bases and J by 7 bases, with 15 bases between the two germline ends. The germline gives CDR1 SQVTM, CDR2 ANQGSEA. The CDR3 spells CSVDGGHSGYTF. CDR3 nucleotide sequence: TGCAGCGTCGATGGGGGACACAGTGGCTACACCTTC.

This chain joins TRBV7-9 and TRBJ1-4; perhaps TRBD1 as D (6 bases). The CDR3 contains 18 residues. CDR1 is SEHNR and CDR2 is FQNEAQ in the germline V gene (reference sequence). The ends were cut back, 5 bases at V and 0 bases at J, with 19 bases in the middle. CDR3 in DNA: TGTGCCAGCAGCCGGAGGGGGGGCCCCAGTGCAACTAATGAAAAACTGTTTTTT. Translated: CASSRRGGPSATNEKLFF.

The table lists this clonotype with a few counts. J is TRBJ2-7 and V is TRBV4-3; TRBD2 is a possible D gene (6 bases). The ends were cut back, 1 base at V and 2 bases at J, with 15 bases in the middle. This CDR3 spans 16 amino acids. Germline V gene sequence: CDR1 LGHNA, CDR2 YSLEER. As DNA, the CDR3 is TGCGCCAGCAGCCAAGCTCTGCCTAGCGCTGCCTACGAGCAGTACTTC. Translated: CASSQALPSAAYEQYF.